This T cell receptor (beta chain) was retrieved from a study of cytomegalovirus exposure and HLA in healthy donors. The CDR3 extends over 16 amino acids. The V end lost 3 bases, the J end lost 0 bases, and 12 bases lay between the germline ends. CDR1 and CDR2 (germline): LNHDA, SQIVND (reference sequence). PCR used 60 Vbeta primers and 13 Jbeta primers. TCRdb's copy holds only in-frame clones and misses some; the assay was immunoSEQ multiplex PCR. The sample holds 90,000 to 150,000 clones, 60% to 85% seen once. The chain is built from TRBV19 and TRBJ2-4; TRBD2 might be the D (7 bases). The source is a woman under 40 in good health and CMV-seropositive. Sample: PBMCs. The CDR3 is CASSISRGAAKNIQYF. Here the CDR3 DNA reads TGTGCCAGTAGTATTAGTCGGGGGGCAGCCAAAAACATTCAGTACTTC. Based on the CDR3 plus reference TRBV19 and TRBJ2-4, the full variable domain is DGGITQSPKYLFRKEGQNVTLSCEQNLNHDAMYWYRQDPGQGLRLIYYSQIVNDFQKGDIAEGYSVSREKKESFPLTVTSAQKNPTAFYLCASSISRGAAKNIQYFGAGTRLSVL.